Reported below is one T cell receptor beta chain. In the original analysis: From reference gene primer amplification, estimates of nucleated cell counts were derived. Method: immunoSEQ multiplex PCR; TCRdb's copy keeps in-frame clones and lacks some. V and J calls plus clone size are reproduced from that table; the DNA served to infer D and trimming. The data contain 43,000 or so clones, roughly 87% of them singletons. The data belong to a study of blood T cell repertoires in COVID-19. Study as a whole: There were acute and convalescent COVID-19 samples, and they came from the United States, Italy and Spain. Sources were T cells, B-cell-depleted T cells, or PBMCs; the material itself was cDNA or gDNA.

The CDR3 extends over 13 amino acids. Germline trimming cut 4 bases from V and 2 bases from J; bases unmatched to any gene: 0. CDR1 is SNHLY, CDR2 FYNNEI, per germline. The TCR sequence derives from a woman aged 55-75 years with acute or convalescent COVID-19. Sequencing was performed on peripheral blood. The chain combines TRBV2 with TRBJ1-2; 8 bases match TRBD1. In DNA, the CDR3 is TGTGCCAGCAGTGGGACAGGGAACTATGGCTACACCTTC. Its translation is CASSGTGNYGYTF.